The 17 T cell receptor beta chains presented below share a single source sample, sequenced in a study of shared clonotypes between healthy human individuals. Using immunoSEQ multiplex PCR, the repertoire was profiled, and TCRdb retains in-frame clones only, with some absent. Seen here are some 1,600,000 clones, 98% observed once, and the top ten hold 0.4% to 0.55%. The material sequenced was naive CD4+ T cells sorted from blood. Subset specified: CD45RA+ positively selected. These receptors came from a young man in good health.

The chain has TRBV4-1 and TRBJ2-7; 8 nucleotides match TRBD2. The germline V gene has CDR1 MGHRA and CDR2 YSYEKL. The CDR3 totals 16 residues. Trimming took 0 bases from V and 7 from J; bases not matched to a gene: 11. The CDR3 nucleotides read TGCGCCAGCAGCCAAGAGTCGGGGACTAGTCGTCGGGAGCAGTACTTC. This gives the protein CASSQESGTSRREQYF.

As for this clone: Other DNA sequences of this sample code for an identical CDR3. This CDR3 reads CASSPPGGEKLFF. DNA of the CDR3: TGTGCCAGCTCACCACCGGGGGGAGAAAAACTGTTTTTT. The chain has TRBV18 and TRBJ1-4; TRBD1 is a possible D gene (5 bases). Germline loops: CDR1 KGHSH, CDR2 LQKENI. The ends were cut back, 0 bases at V and 8 bases at J, with 7 bases in the middle. This CDR3 spans 13 amino acids.

The genes are TRBV9 and TRBJ1-3; D is possibly TRBD1 (5 bases). Looked up from germline, CDR1 is SGDLS and CDR2 is YYNGEE. The CDR3 consists of 14 residues. V lost 4 bases and J lost 2, with 10 bases in between. The CDR3 nucleotides are TGTGCCAGCAGCCTTCGGGACGCTGGAAACACCATATATTTT. This gives the protein CASSLRDAGNTIYF. The whole variable domain, remainder taken from reference TRBV9 and TRBJ1-3, is DSGVTQTPKHLITATGQRVTLRCSPRSGDLSVYWYQQSLDQGLQFLIQYYNGEERAKGNILERFSAQQFPDLHSELNLSSLELGDSALYFCASSLRDAGNTIYFGEGSWLTVV.

The rearrangement links TRBV25-1 to TRBJ2-1; TRBD2 agrees at 12 bases. This CDR3 spans 17 amino acids. Germline CDR1 reads MGHDK; CDR2 reads SYGVNS. With V trimmed by 1 base and J by 7 bases, 8 bases remained unmatched. The DNA for the CDR3 is TGTGCCAGCAGTGAATCTTTTGGACTAGCGGGATATAATGAGCAGTTCTTC. It codes for CASSESFGLAGYNEQFF.

V usage is TRBV29-1 and J usage is TRBJ2-1; 8 bases fit TRBD2. Germline V gene data show CDR1 as SQVTM and CDR2 as ANQGSEA. After removal of 6 bases from V and 6 bases from J, the junction contained 13 bases not matched to a gene. This CDR3 region has 15 residues. This chain's CDR3 is CSVASSGSGGNEQFF. CDR3 sequence (DNA): TGCAGCGTCGCAAGCAGCGGGAGTGGTGGCAATGAGCAGTTCTTC.

This clone was recorded once. V gene TRBV14 combines with J gene TRBJ2-7; 12 bases map to TRBD2. The CDR3 runs to 14 residues. V trimming: 5 bases; J trimming: 8 bases; junction bases outside the gene matches: 7. Germline CDR1 SGHDN, CDR2 FVKESK. DNA of the CDR3: TGTGCCAGCAGCTCACGACTAGCGGGAGCTAAGCAGTACTTC. This codes for CASSSRLAGAKQYF.

The chain couples TRBV27 to TRBJ2-5; 11 bases map to TRBD2. The V gene's germline CDR1 is MNHEY and CDR2 SMNVEV (reference sequence). The CDR3 spans 16 residues. Trimming removed 6 bases from V and 5 bases from J; junction bases left unmatched: 11. This chain's CDR3 is CASSPLIAGGWETQYF. CDR3 sequence (DNA): TGTGCCAGCAGCCCGCTTATAGCGGGAGGGTGGGAGACCCAGTACTTC.

The rearrangement joins TRBV18 to TRBJ2-2, with 11 bases that match TRBD2. Germline-derived CDR1 and CDR2 are KGHSH and LQKENI. The CDR3 runs 16 residues. J lost 6 bases, V lost 2 bases, and 5 bases had no gene match. The CDR3 protein is CASSPSTSGIPGELFF. The DNA of the CDR3 is TGTGCCAGCTCACCATCGACTAGCGGGATACCCGGGGAGCTGTTTTTT.

The rearrangement uses TRBV7-7 and TRBJ2-1; TRBD2 matches at 9 bases. This CDR3 has 18 residues. CDR1 and CDR2 (germline): SSHAT, FNYEAQ (reference sequence). After removal of 2 bases from V and 1 base from J, the junction contained 9 bases not matched to a gene. The CDR3 DNA reads as TGTGCCAGCAGCTTATACGCCAGCGGGAGGACTTCCTACAATGAGCAGTTCTTC. This translates into CASSLYASGRTSYNEQFF.

This chain connects TRBV11-1 to TRBJ2-7, with a weak D call TRBD2 (6 bases). The germline V gene encodes CDR1 SGHAT and CDR2 FQDESV (reference sequence). V was clipped by 4 bases and J by 2 bases, with 18 bases between them. The CDR3 covers 16 residues. CDR3 sequence: CASSSLSGRTPYEQYF. For the CDR3, the DNA is TGTGCCAGCAGCTCCCTTAGTGGGAGGACCCCCTACGAGCAGTACTTC.

The J gene is TRBJ2-5, the V gene TRBV6-1, with D perhaps TRBD1 (5 bases). Deletions cut 4 bases from V and 5 bases from J, with 14 bases between. Germline CDR1 is MNHNS and CDR2 is SASEGT. CDR3 length: 14 amino acids. This CDR3 reads CASSVGHLFETQYF. The CDR3, as DNA: TGTGCCAGCAGTGTCGGACACCTCTTTGAGACCCAGTACTTC.

The genes are TRBV28 and TRBJ2-7, with unresolved D. The CDR3 totals 13 residues. Trimming stripped 5 bases from V and 5 bases from J, with 13 bases between. CDR1 is MDHEN and CDR2 is SYDVKM in the germline V gene. CDR3 sequence: CASSIPPGNEQYF. CDR3 DNA sequence: TGTGCCAGCAGTATTCCGCCCGGCAACGAGCAGTACTTC.

This rearrangement joins TRBV25-1 to TRBJ2-3; weak D call: TRBD1 (6 bases). Germline V gene lookup returns CDR1 MGHDK and CDR2 SYGVNS. This CDR3 has 14 residues. V dropped 1 base and J dropped 5 bases, with 10 bases sitting between them. CDR3 protein: CASSELGAGDTQYF. The CDR3 DNA reads TGTGCCAGCAGTGAATTGGGGGCGGGAGATACGCAGTATTTT.

About this clone itself: This sample includes further DNA sequences coding for the same CDR3. This chain uses TRBV9 with TRBJ1-3; D unresolved. CDR1 SGDLS and CDR2 YYNGEE come from the germline V gene. V dropped 4 bases and J dropped 0 bases, with 8 bases sitting between them. The CDR3 length is 14 residues. CDR3 loop: CASSPRYSGNTIYF. The CDR3 DNA reads TGTGCCAGCAGCCCCCGCTACTCTGGAAACACCATATATTTT.

The chain is built from TRBV28 and TRBJ2-7; 10 nucleotides match TRBD1. Germline V gene sequence: CDR1 MDHEN, CDR2 SYDVKM. V gave up 4 bases and J gave up 1 base; unmatched junction bases: 7. The CDR3 length is 16 residues. The CDR3 region has the DNA TGTGCCAGCAGTTCATTTGGGGACAGGGGTTCCTACGAGCAGTACTTC. Protein sequence: CASSSFGDRGSYEQYF.

The chain has TRBV10-3 and TRBJ2-5; no clear D gene. Per the germline V gene, CDR1 is ENHRY and CDR2 is SYGVKD. The ends were cut back, 3 bases at V and 1 base at J, with 9 bases in the middle. The CDR3 is 14 amino acids. CDR3 loop: CAISDFSSQETQYF. DNA for the CDR3: TGTGCCATCAGTGATTTTTCGAGCCAAGAGACCCAGTACTTC.

The gene calls are TRBV11-2 and TRBJ2-1; D is possibly TRBD2 (5 bases). There are 15 residues in the CDR3. V lost 5 bases, J lost 7 bases, and 18 bases lay in between. Germline V gene lookup returns CDR1 SGHAT and CDR2 FQNNGV. The CDR3 loop reads CASSQVIAFGNEQFF. DNA for the CDR3: TGTGCCAGCAGCCAAGTGATAGCGTTTGGGAATGAGCAGTTCTTC.